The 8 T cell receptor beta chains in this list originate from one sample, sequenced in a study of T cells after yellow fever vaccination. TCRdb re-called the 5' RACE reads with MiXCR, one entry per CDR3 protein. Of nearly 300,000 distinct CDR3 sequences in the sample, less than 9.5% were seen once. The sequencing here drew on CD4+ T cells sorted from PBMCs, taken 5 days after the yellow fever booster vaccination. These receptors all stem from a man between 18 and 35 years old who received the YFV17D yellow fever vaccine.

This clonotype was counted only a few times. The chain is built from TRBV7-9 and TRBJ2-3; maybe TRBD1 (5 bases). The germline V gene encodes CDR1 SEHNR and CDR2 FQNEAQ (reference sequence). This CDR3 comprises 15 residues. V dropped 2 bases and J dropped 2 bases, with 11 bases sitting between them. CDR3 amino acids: CASSLRGGDTDTQYF. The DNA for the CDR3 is TGTGCCAGCAGCTTAAGGGGCGGAGACACAGATACGCAGTATTTT.

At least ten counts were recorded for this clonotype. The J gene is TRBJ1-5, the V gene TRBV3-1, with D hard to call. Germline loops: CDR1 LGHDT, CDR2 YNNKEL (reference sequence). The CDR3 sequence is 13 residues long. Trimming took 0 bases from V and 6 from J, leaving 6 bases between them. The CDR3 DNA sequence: TGTGCCAGCAGCCAAGACCTGCTTCAGCCCCAGCATTTT. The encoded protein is CASSQDLLQPQHF. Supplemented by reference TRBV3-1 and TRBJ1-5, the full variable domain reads DTAVSQTPKYLVTQMGNDKSIKCEQNLGHDTMYWYKQDSKKFLKIMFSYNNKELIINETVPNRFSPKSPDKAHLNLHINSLELGDSAVYFCASSQDLLQPQHFGDGTRLSIL.

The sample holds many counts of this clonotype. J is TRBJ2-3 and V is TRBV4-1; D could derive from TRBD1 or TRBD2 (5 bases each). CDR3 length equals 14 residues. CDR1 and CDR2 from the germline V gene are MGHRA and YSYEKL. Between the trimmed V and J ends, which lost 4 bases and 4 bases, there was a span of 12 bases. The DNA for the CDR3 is TGCGCCAGCAGCCTCCTGGGGACCGCAGATACGCAGTATTTT. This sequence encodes CASSLLGTADTQYF.

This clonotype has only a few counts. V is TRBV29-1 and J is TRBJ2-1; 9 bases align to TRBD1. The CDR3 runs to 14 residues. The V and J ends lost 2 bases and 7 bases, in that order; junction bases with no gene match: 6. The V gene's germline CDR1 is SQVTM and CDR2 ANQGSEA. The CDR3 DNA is TGCAGCGTTGAAAGGACAGGGGAGGTAAATGAGCAGTTCTTC. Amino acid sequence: CSVERTGEVNEQFF.

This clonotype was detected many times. DNA for the CDR3: TGTGCCAGCAGCGAGACTAGCGGGGGCACCTTTGAGCAGTTCTTC. Translated, it gives CASSETSGGTFEQFF. V is TRBV9 and J is TRBJ2-1, with 12 nucleotides matching TRBD2. The J segment lost 9 bases and the V segment lost 3 bases, leaving 7 bases of the junction unmatched. Germline assignment: CDR1 SGDLS and CDR2 YYNGEE. This CDR3 is built from 15 residues. Based on the CDR3 plus reference TRBV9 and TRBJ2-1, the full variable domain is DSGVTQTPKHLITATGQRVTLRCSPRSGDLSVYWYQQSLDQGLQFLIQYYNGEERAKGNILERFSAQQFPDLHSELNLSSLELGDSALYFCASSETSGGTFEQFFGPGTRLTVL.

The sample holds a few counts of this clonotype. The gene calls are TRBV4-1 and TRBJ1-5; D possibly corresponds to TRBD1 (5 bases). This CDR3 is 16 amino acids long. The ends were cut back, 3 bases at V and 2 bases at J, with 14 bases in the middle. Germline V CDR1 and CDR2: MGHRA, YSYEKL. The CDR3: CASSHPEGDGNQPQHF. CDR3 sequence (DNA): TGCGCCAGCAGCCACCCGGAAGGGGATGGCAATCAGCCCCAGCATTTT.

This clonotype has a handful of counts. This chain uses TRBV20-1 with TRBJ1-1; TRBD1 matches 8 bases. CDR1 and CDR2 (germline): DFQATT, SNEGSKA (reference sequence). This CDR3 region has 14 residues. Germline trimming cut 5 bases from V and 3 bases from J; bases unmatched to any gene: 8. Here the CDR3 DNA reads TGCAGTGCTCGTCCCTCAGGGGGCTACACTGAAGCTTTCTTT. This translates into CSARPSGGYTEAFF.

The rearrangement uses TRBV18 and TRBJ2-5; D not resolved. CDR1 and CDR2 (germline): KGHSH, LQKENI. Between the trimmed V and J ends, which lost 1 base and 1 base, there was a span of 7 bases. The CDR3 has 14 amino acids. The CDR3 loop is CASSPQTVQETQYF. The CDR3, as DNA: TGTGCCAGCTCACCACAAACAGTCCAAGAGACCCAGTACTTC.